Listed below are T cell receptor beta chains from one sample, sequenced in a study of metastatic and nonmetastatic thyroid tumors. From the PCR reads, TCRdb re-called clones with MiXCR. The table lists 25,000 to 35,000 clones, around 30% of them singletons, with around 32% in the top ten. The sequencing sample was made of blood. These receptors were collected from a female donor with papillary thyroid cancer or a benign thyroid nodule (not recorded which). Some clones in this sample may be carry-over from other donors' samples. Each CDR3 is given without its conserved first and last residue. Where a row states a size, it is once, few, many or the class of an expanded clone; other rows omit it.

clone size	V gene	J gene	CDR3 protein
many	TRBV7-2	TRBJ1-3	ASSQSLSGGSGNTIY
many	TRBV30	TRBJ1-1	AWSAPTGNGVNTEAF
many	TRBV5-1	TRBJ1-2	ASSYTGTGNGYT
NA	TRBV27	TRBJ1-2	ASSLAGTGAPANYGYT
NA	TRBV6-1	TRBJ2-7	ASIYVHGGEQY
NA	TRBV19	TRBJ1-2	ASTPKATAYGYT
many	TRBV30	TRBJ2-3	AWGRGSYTDTQY
many	TRBV7-8	TRBJ1-1	ASRKRGETEAF
NA	TRBV28	TRBJ2-1	ASSLEGQVPF
NA	TRBV2	TRBJ2-2	ASSPRGAGELF
medium-sized	TRBV12-3/TRBV12-4	TRBJ1-1	ASRRQGATEAF
NA	TRBV6-2/TRBV6-3	TRBJ2-1	ASSPERTGGNEQF
many	TRBV5-1	TRBJ2-2	ASSLVGGGELF
few	TRBV19	TRBJ2-2	ASSVYGANTGELF
many	TRBV19	TRBJ2-4	ASSPLPGGSAKNIQY
NA	TRBV15	TRBJ2-7	ATSRDVGLGSYEQY
many	TRBV27	TRBJ2-7	ASSLRDRGHEQY
many	TRBV6-1	TRBJ1-5	ASSEEGRGYSNQPQH
many	TRBV10-2	TRBJ2-4	ASSENRVSNPLAKNIQY
NA	TRBV9	TRBJ1-3	ASSGEGTAGNTIY
NA	TRBV3-1	TRBJ1-5	DSSHLNGPAQH